Presented here are 5 T cell receptor beta chains from one specimen sequenced in a study of blood T cell repertoires in COVID-19. Clones were read by immunoSEQ multiplex PCR, and TCRdb kept only the in-frame ones, dropping some. Of under 300,000 clones in the sample, 83% are singletons; the top ten hold around a tenth. Sequencing used peripheral blood. The origin of the receptors is a woman between 50 and 59 years old who had recovered from COVID-19.

The chain links TRBV7-2 to TRBJ2-3; TRBD2 aligns across 9 bases. Losses at the gene ends were 4 bases for V and 2 bases for J; bases not matched to a gene: 1. Germline-derived CDR1 and CDR2 are SGHTA and FQGNSA. This CDR3 is 14 amino acids long. The CDR3 DNA follows: TGTGCCAGCAGCTCTAGCGGGGCCACAGATACGCAGTATTTT. It codes for CASSSSGATDTQYF.

V is TRBV27 and J is TRBJ2-5, with 7 bases lining up with TRBD1. This CDR3 is built from 15 residues. Germline V lookup: CDR1 MNHEY, CDR2 SMNVEV (reference sequence). With V trimmed by 4 bases and J by 4 bases, 9 bases remained unmatched. The CDR3 DNA reads as TGTGCCAGCAGTTCGAGGGGGCGGACGTTAGAGACCCAGTACTTC. Its protein is CASSSRGRTLETQYF.

This chain connects TRBV27 to TRBJ2-3; weak D call: TRBD2 (5 bases). V was pared by 6 bases and J by 7 bases, with 14 bases between. In germline, CDR1 is MNHEY, CDR2 SMNVEV (reference sequence). This CDR3 spans 13 amino acids. CDR3 protein: CASSQTLAYTQYF. The CDR3 nucleotides are TGTGCCAGCAGCCAAACCCTAGCATATACGCAGTATTTT.

This clone appeared once. The V call is TRBV19, the J call TRBJ2-1; TRBD2 might be the D (5 bases). The V end was cut by 1 base, the J end by 3 bases, with 13 bases between. CDR1 is LNHDA and CDR2 is SQIVND in the germline V gene (reference sequence). The CDR3 has 16 amino acids. CDR3 sequence (DNA): TGTGCCAGTAGTATAGGTGCCCTAGCTGACTACAATGAGCAGTTCTTC. Translated, it gives CASSIGALADYNEQFF.

The chain uses TRBV6-5 and TRBJ2-2, with D maybe TRBD2 (6 bases). Trimming stripped 6 bases from V and 5 bases from J, with 10 bases between. CDR3 length: 13 residues. Per germline, CDR1 MNHEY and CDR2 SVGAGI. CDR3 sequence reads: CASRGSGTGELFF. CDR3 bases: TGTGCCAGCAGGGGTAGCGGAACCGGGGAGCTGTTTTTT.